These 30 T cell receptor beta chains were sequenced from one sample in a study of identical twins. A single record per CDR3 protein comes from TCRdb applying MiXCR to the 5' RACE reads. The table lists about 100,000 distinct CDR3 sequences, 5.9% of them singletons. The sequenced material came from memory T cells sorted from blood. The receptor source for this set is a woman between 45 and 65 years old in good health.

In its sample, this clonotype was seen a few times. This sequence joins TRBV7-9 and TRBJ2-3, with D perhaps TRBD1 (6 bases). This CDR3 is 14 amino acids long. Between the trimmed V and J ends, which lost 5 bases and 3 bases, there was a span of 12 bases. From germline, CDR1 is SEHNR and CDR2 FQNEAQ (reference sequence). The CDR3 DNA is TGTGCCAGCAGCCGGGACACCACGACAGATACGCAGTATTTT. Protein: CASSRDTTTDTQYF. Full variable domain (missing parts from reference TRBV7-9 and TRBJ2-3): DTGVSQNPRHKITKRGQNVTFRCDPISEHNRLYWYRQTLGQGPEFLTYFQNEAQLEKSRLLSDRFSAERPKGSFSTLEIQRTEQGDSAMYLCASSRDTTTDTQYFGPGTRLTVL.

This rearrangement joins TRBV6-6 to TRBJ1-2, with D maybe TRBD1 (6 bases). This CDR3 is 15 amino acids long. The V end was cut by 0 bases, the J end by 2 bases, with 10 bases between. The germline gives CDR1 MNHNY, CDR2 SVGAGI (reference sequence). The CDR3 bases are TGTGCCAGCAGTTACTCGGGGGGCAACAACTATGGCTACACCTTC. Residues: CASSYSGGNNYGYTF.

As for this clonotype: A junction end diverges from the germline sequence, so it may reflect a read error. CDR3 bases: TGTGCCAGCAGCTCCCTCGGACAGCACTATGGCTACAACTTC. It is translated as CASSSLGQHYGYNF. J is TRBJ1-2 and V is TRBV11-3; D possibly corresponds to TRBD1 (6 bases). The CDR3 length is 14 residues. From germline, CDR1 is SGHNT and CDR2 YENEEA.

This clonotype was detected a few times. The chain couples TRBV25-1 to TRBJ2-7; 9 bases are a match to TRBD1. The CDR3 totals 12 residues. In germline, CDR1 is MGHDK, CDR2 SYGVNS. CDR3 nucleotide sequence: TGTGCTTACCCCGGGACAGGGTACGAGCAGTACTTC. Translated, it gives CAYPGTGYEQYF.

This clonotype was detected only a few times. The chain carries TRBV7-9 and TRBJ1-1; the D gene is possibly TRBD1 (5 bases). Trimming removed 2 bases from V and 1 base from J, with 8 bases in between. Germline loops: CDR1 SEHNR, CDR2 FQNEAQ (reference sequence). The CDR3 loop spans 14 amino acids. CDR3 protein: CASSLKTANTEAFF. The CDR3, as DNA: TGTGCCAGCAGCTTAAAGACAGCGAACACTGAAGCTTTCTTT.

This clonotype showed up just once. This rearrangement joins TRBV6-6 to TRBJ2-7, with D perhaps TRBD1 or TRBD2 (5 bases each). This CDR3 is 12 amino acids long. Germline V gene lookup returns CDR1 MNHNY and CDR2 SVGAGI (reference sequence). The germline V and J ends were trimmed by 5 bases and 4 bases, with 9 bases remaining between them. This CDR3 reads CASSRGAYEQYF. DNA of the CDR3: TGTGCCAGCAGTCGAGGGGCGTACGAGCAGTACTTC.

This clonotype was seen at least ten times. The chain joins TRBV5-1 to TRBJ1-4, with 8 positions matching TRBD1. J gave up 6 bases and V 4 bases, and 8 bases lay outside the gene matches. Germline V gene sequence: CDR1 SGHRS, CDR2 YFSETQ. The CDR3 runs to 15 residues. The chain's CDR3 is CASSEQGASDEKLFF. The CDR3 DNA reads TGCGCCAGCAGCGAGCAGGGGGCATCGGATGAAAAACTGTTTTTT.

This clonotype has a count of ten or more. V gene TRBV20-1 combines with J gene TRBJ2-7; D possibly corresponds to TRBD1 (6 bases). Germline assignment: CDR1 DFQATT and CDR2 SNEGSKA (reference sequence). This CDR3 has 14 amino acids. V was shortened by 3 bases and J by 1 base, with 13 bases between the two germline ends. Written as DNA, the CDR3 is TGCAGTGCTAGGATAACAGGGAGTTCCTACGAGCAGTACTTC. Translated: CSARITGSSYEQYF.

The chain joins TRBV20-1 to TRBJ1-5; TRBD1 agrees at 12 bases. CDR3 length equals 16 residues. Per germline, CDR1 DFQATT and CDR2 SNEGSKA (reference sequence). J was trimmed by 2 bases and V by 5 bases; bases with no gene match: 7. CDR3 residues: CSALPGQGARNQPQHF. CDR3 bases: TGCAGTGCTCTGCCGGGACAGGGGGCGCGCAATCAGCCCCAGCATTTT.

This clonotype was recorded many times. The rearrangement joins TRBV12-5 to TRBJ2-5; D is uncertain. Trimming shortened V by 0 bases and J by 5 bases, and 4 bases separated the two germline ends. The CDR3 is 12 amino acids. Germline values: CDR1 LGHNT, CDR2 FRNRAP. The CDR3 here is CASGLVSETQYF. Written as DNA, the CDR3 is TGTGCTAGTGGTTTGGTCTCGGAGACCCAGTACTTC.

This clonotype was observed a few times. This sequence joins TRBV29-1 and TRBJ2-5; 8 bases are a match to TRBD1. Per germline, CDR1 SQVTM and CDR2 ANQGSEA. V gave up 7 bases and J gave up 5 bases; unmatched junction bases: 6. The CDR3 totals 12 residues. The CDR3 DNA reads TGCAGCGCCGACAGGGGAGAGGAGACCCAGTACTTC. It translates to CSADRGEETQYF.

The table lists this clonotype with many counts. V and J are TRBV7-8 and TRBJ2-1; perhaps TRBD2 as D (6 bases). V lost 3 bases and J lost 3, with 12 bases in between. Germline lookup yields CDR1 SGHVS and CDR2 FQNEAQ. This CDR3 is built from 15 residues. CDR3 in amino acids: CASSLGQGGYNEQFF. Written as DNA, the CDR3 is TGTGCCAGCAGCTTGGGGCAGGGAGGCTACAATGAGCAGTTCTTC.

Only a few counts were recorded for this clonotype. The chain carries TRBV2 and TRBJ2-1; 12 nucleotides line up with TRBD2. The CDR3 consists of 16 residues. Per germline, CDR1 SNHLY and CDR2 FYNNEI. V dropped 3 bases and J dropped 9; count of bases not matched to a gene: 9. The chain's CDR3 is CASSERMSSGRGEQFF. In nucleotides, the CDR3 is TGTGCCAGCAGTGAGAGAATGTCTAGCGGGAGGGGTGAGCAGTTCTTC.

The table lists this clonotype with a few counts. The V call is TRBV30, the J call TRBJ1-2; 7 bases line up with TRBD1. Per the germline V gene, CDR1 is GTSNPN and CDR2 is SVGIG (reference sequence). V was pared by 4 bases and J by 4 bases, with 12 bases of the junction left unmatched. CDR3 length: 15 amino acids. The CDR3 region has the DNA TGTGCCTGGAACCTGGGGGCAGGGGGAACCTATGGCTACACCTTC. Protein sequence: CAWNLGAGGTYGYTF.

V usage is TRBV3-1 and J usage is TRBJ1-1; D call uncertain. The CDR3 contains 13 residues. CDR1 is LGHDT and CDR2 is YNNKEL in the germline V gene (reference sequence). Trimming pared 5 bases from V and 3 bases from J, leaving 10 bases between. The CDR3 here is CASSRVPDTEAFF. The CDR3 nucleotides read TGTGCCAGCAGCAGGGTTCCGGACACTGAAGCTTTCTTT. Full variable domain (rest looked up from reference TRBV3-1 and TRBJ1-1): DTAVSQTPKYLVTQMGNDKSIKCEQNLGHDTMYWYKQDSKKFLKIMFSYNNKELIINETVPNRFSPKSPDKAHLNLHINSLELGDSAVYFCASSRVPDTEAFFGQGTRLTVV.

The sample holds a few counts of this clonotype. This sequence joins TRBV5-4 and TRBJ2-5, with 12 bases identical to TRBD2. Unmatched junction bases numbered 3, after V lost 4 bases and J lost 2 bases. Germline assignment: CDR1 SGHNT and CDR2 YYREEE (reference sequence). CDR3 length: 15 amino acids. Written as DNA, the CDR3 is TGTGCCAGCAGCCAAGGACTAGCGGGGCAAGAGACCCAGTACTTC. Protein: CASSQGLAGQETQYF.

This clonotype was seen at least ten times. V is TRBV24-1 and J is TRBJ2-1; 11 bases match TRBD2. Germline V gene lookup returns CDR1 KGHDR and CDR2 SFDVKD. V gave up 3 bases and J gave up 5 bases; unmatched junction bases: 8. This CDR3 contains 17 residues. The CDR3 sequence is CATSDPRRLAGNNEQFF. In DNA, the CDR3 is TGTGCCACCAGTGATCCAAGGCGACTAGCGGGAAACAATGAGCAGTTCTTC.

This clonotype came up many times. In nucleotides, the CDR3 is TGTGCCAGCCAAGCCTTTTTAGAGCAGTTCTTC. Residues: CASQAFLEQFF. This chain uses TRBV12-3 or TRBV12-4 with TRBJ2-1; D call uncertain. This CDR3 spans 11 amino acids. Trimming removed 8 bases from V and 10 bases from J, with 12 bases in between.

This clonotype was recorded many times. V is TRBV5-1 and J is TRBJ1-1, with D unclear. Germline V gene sequence: CDR1 SGHRS, CDR2 YFSETQ. V was pared by 4 bases and J by 3 bases, with 16 bases between. The CDR3 has 15 amino acids. The CDR3 sequence: CASSALGQPDTEAFF. The CDR3 DNA reads as TGCGCCAGCAGCGCCTTAGGGCAGCCAGACACTGAAGCTTTCTTT.

The V and J genes are TRBV12-3 or TRBV12-4 and TRBJ2-1; 16 bases match TRBD2. Losses at the gene ends were 4 bases for V and 9 bases for J; bases not matched to a gene: 9. The CDR3 extends over 17 amino acids. The CDR3 DNA reads TGTGCCAGCAGTTCCACCGGGACTAGCGGGAGGGCCGTTGAGCAGTTCTTC. This codes for CASSSTGTSGRAVEQFF.

This clonotype came up many times. The chain employs TRBV28 and TRBJ2-2; TRBD1 agrees at 10 bases. The CDR3 spans 18 residues. Trimming removed 4 bases from V and 4 bases from J; junction bases left unmatched: 12. CDR1 and CDR2 (germline): MDHEN, SYDVKM. The CDR3 spells CASSSQAGQGIGTGELFF. The CDR3 DNA follows: TGTGCCAGCAGTTCGCAAGCGGGACAGGGGATAGGCACCGGGGAGCTGTTTTTT.

This sequence joins TRBV30 and TRBJ1-2; TRBD1 matches at 11 bases. Germline CDR1 reads GTSNPN; CDR2 reads SVGIG (reference sequence). The CDR3 runs to 14 residues. V gave up 0 bases and J gave up 10 bases; unmatched junction bases: 7. The CDR3 DNA is TGTGCCTGGAGTGTATGGACAGGGGGCCGCTACTACACCTTC. This translates into CAWSVWTGGRYYTF. Filled out from reference TRBV30 and TRBJ1-2, the complete variable domain reads SQTIHQWPATLVQPVGSPLSLECTVEGTSNPNLYWYRQAAGRGLQLLFYSVGIGQISSEVPQNLSASRPQDRQFILSSKKLLLSDSGFYLCAWSVWTGGRYYTFGSGTRLTVV.

The chain recombines TRBV7-8 with TRBJ2-1; no clear D gene. Germline loops: CDR1 SGHVS, CDR2 FQNEAQ. This CDR3 has 17 amino acids. V shed 2 bases and J shed 0 bases, with 14 bases lying between them. The DNA of the CDR3 is TGTGCCAGCAGCTTAAGGGTGGGTCCCCTCTCCTACAATGAGCAGTTCTTC. This gives the protein CASSLRVGPLSYNEQFF.

The rearrangement uses TRBV5-1 and TRBJ2-6; maybe TRBD1 (5 bases). CDR3 length equals 17 residues. Trimming stripped 7 bases from V and 0 bases from J, with 17 bases between. Germline V lookup: CDR1 SGHRS, CDR2 YFSETQ. This CDR3 is CASDSGQGSSGANVLTF. CDR3 bases: TGCGCCAGCGACTCAGGTCAGGGCTCCTCTGGGGCCAACGTCCTGACTTTC.

This clonotype has more than one count but fewer than ten. The rearrangement joins TRBV29-1 to TRBJ2-1; 11 bases are a match to TRBD2. The CDR3 is 14 amino acids. Germline V gene lookup returns CDR1 SQVTM and CDR2 ANQGSEA. After removal of 4 bases from V and 9 bases from J, the junction contained 8 bases not matched to a gene. In DNA, the CDR3 is TGCAGCGTTGTTTGGCTAGCGGGGGGCCTTGAGCAGTTCTTC. Translation gives CSVVWLAGGLEQFF.

This clonotype appeared many times. The chain links TRBV5-6 to TRBJ2-7, with 8 bases that match TRBD2. Per the germline V gene, CDR1 is SGHDT and CDR2 is YYEEEE. After removal of 4 bases from V and 4 bases from J, the junction contained 13 bases not matched to a gene. This CDR3 has 16 residues. This CDR3 reads CASSPIGSGSSYEQYF. The CDR3 nucleotides read TGTGCCAGCAGCCCCATTGGGAGCGGGAGTTCTTACGAGCAGTACTTC.

This clonotype was seen many times. The CDR3 protein is CASSFLRIAKNIQYF. In nucleotides, the CDR3 is TGTGCCAGCAGCTTTCTACGGATAGCCAAAAACATTCAGTACTTC. J is TRBJ2-4 and V is TRBV5-8; D unclear. CDR3 length: 15 amino acids. V was shortened by 2 bases and J by 0 bases, with 9 bases between the two germline ends. Germline loops: CDR1 SGHTS, CDR2 YDEGEE.

This clonotype was picked up many times. The chain has TRBV5-6 and TRBJ2-3, with TRBD2 as a possible D gene (5 bases). The V end lost 5 bases, the J end lost 9 bases, and 16 bases lay between the germline ends. CDR3 length equals 13 residues. The germline V gene has CDR1 SGHDT and CDR2 YYEEEE. CDR3 DNA sequence: TGTGCCAGCAGTCCCCTCGGCGGGCCCACGCAGTATTTT. It specifies CASSPLGGPTQYF.

This clonotype was seen many times. The CDR3 region is CASSKQGAGYEQYF. The CDR3 DNA is TGTGCCAGCAGTAAACAGGGGGCGGGCTACGAGCAGTACTTC. The gene calls are TRBV12-3 or TRBV12-4 and TRBJ2-7; 9 bases are a match to TRBD1. Trimming removed 5 bases from V and 3 bases from J; junction bases left unmatched: 5. The CDR3 has 14 amino acids.

This clonotype has ten or more counts. The CDR3 DNA reads as TGCAGTGCGAAGGGGAGCCAGGGGGGCAATCAGCCCCAGCATTTT. Encoded protein: CSAKGSQGGNQPQHF. The J gene is TRBJ1-5, the V gene TRBV20-1; 7 nucleotides agree with TRBD1. The V and J ends lost 6 bases and 2 bases, in that order; junction bases with no gene match: 10. The length of the CDR3 is 15 residues. Looked up from germline, CDR1 is DFQATT and CDR2 is SNEGSKA (reference sequence).